A few counts support the clone carrying this T cell receptor beta chain. Its antigen is unknown. A much larger clone lies a single base off, so this may be a read error. These data are taken from a study of blood T cells in healthy people across ages. Turning to the study itself: With template switching, about one barcoded beta molecule was captured per two T cells. General observations from the study: It was held that diversity estimates obtained from one million T cells represented underestimates.

It was with a sample-barcoded 5' primer and a J-beta primer mix that a second PCR of roughly 6 to 11 cycles was run. TCRdb analysed the 5' RACE reads with MiXCR anew, one entry per CDR3 protein. Counted here are over 500,000 distinct CDR3 sequences, 52% occurring once; the ten biggest clones make up about 13%. Extraction of total RNA produced a minimum of 5 micrograms from each sample. Germline V gene lookup returns CDR1 MNHEY and CDR2 SVGAGI. The CDR3 loop spans 14 amino acids. V was pared by 7 bases and J by 5 bases, with 7 bases of the junction left unmatched. Sequencing was done on a sample of blood. The receptor's source is a woman older than 75 in good health. The chain couples TRBV6-5 to TRBJ2-5, with TRBD1 matching over 10 bases. In DNA, the CDR3 is TGTGCCAGCACCGCGACAGGGGGCAGCGAGACCCAGTACTTC. Its protein product is CASTATGGSETQYF.